These 14 T cell receptor beta chains were all obtained from the same sample, sequenced in a study of cytomegalovirus exposure and HLA in healthy donors. PCR amplification relied on 60 Vbeta primers (plus 13 Jbeta primers). TCRdb keeps only in-frame clones here, not all; method: immunoSEQ multiplex PCR. The sample's table shows 80,000 to 95,000 clones. Specimen: PBMCs. These TCRs come from a woman in her twenties or thirties in good health and CMV-seronegative.

This rearrangement joins TRBV5-1 to TRBJ2-2; unclear D gene. Trimming pared 4 bases from V and 5 bases from J, leaving 9 bases between. This CDR3 region has 13 residues. CDR1 is SGHRS and CDR2 is YFSETQ in the germline V gene. The CDR3 reads CASSPSVTGELFF. As DNA, the CDR3 is TGCGCCAGCAGCCCGTCTGTAACCGGGGAGCTGTTTTTT.

V and J are TRBV2 and TRBJ2-3; 9 bases line up with TRBD2. The V gene end was trimmed by 7 bases and the J gene end by 5 bases; junction bases not matched to a gene: 7. The CDR3 is 14 amino acids. Germline-derived CDR1 and CDR2 are SNHLY and FYNNEI. This chain's CDR3 is CASTLAGVGDTQYF. In nucleotides, the CDR3 is TGTGCCAGCACCTTAGCGGGAGTAGGAGATACGCAGTATTTT. The complete variable domain, with remaining parts taken from reference TRBV2 and TRBJ2-3, reads EPEVTQTPSHQVTQMGQEVILRCVPISNHLYFYWYRQILGQKVEFLVSFYNNEISEKSEIFDDQFSVERPDGSNFTLKIRSTKLEDSAMYFCASTLAGVGDTQYFGPGTRLTVL.

The CDR3 reads CASSLAATYEQYF. Written as DNA, the CDR3 is TGTGCCAGCTCACTAGCGGCCACCTACGAGCAGTACTTC. This chain connects TRBV18 to TRBJ2-7; weak D call: TRBD2 (6 bases). CDR1 KGHSH and CDR2 LQKENI come from the germline V gene. This CDR3 spans 13 amino acids. The V and J ends lost 4 bases and 2 bases respectively, with 9 bases between them.

V usage is TRBV6-5 and J usage is TRBJ2-7, with TRBD1 matching over 10 bases. Germline V lookup: CDR1 MNHEY, CDR2 SVGAGI. The junction had 3 bases not matched to a gene; V was cut back by 10 bases and J by 3 bases. The CDR3 is made up of 12 amino acids. The CDR3 sequence: CATRTGGYEQYF. CDR3 bases: TGTGCCACGAGGACAGGGGGCTACGAGCAGTACTTC.

This sequence joins TRBV29-1 and TRBJ1-2, with D maybe TRBD1 (5 bases). The germline V and J ends were trimmed by 2 bases and 4 bases, with 17 bases remaining between them. Germline CDR1 SQVTM, CDR2 ANQGSEA. The CDR3 has 15 amino acids. The CDR3 DNA reads TGCAGCGTTGAAAAATGGGGTGGGGCTACCTATGGCTACACCTTC. This codes for CSVEKWGGATYGYTF.

The rearrangement uses TRBV27 and TRBJ2-7; D remains unclear. In germline, CDR1 is MNHEY, CDR2 SMNVEV (reference sequence). Trimming left V 4 bases short and J 6 bases short, with 13 bases between. The CDR3 is 13 residues long. The CDR3 loop reads CASSSLVGREQYF. DNA for the CDR3: TGTGCCAGCAGTTCCCTCGTTGGGCGCGAGCAGTACTTC.

The genes are TRBV10-2 and TRBJ2-7; 9 bases line up with TRBD2. Trimming at V came to 4 bases and at J to 0 bases, leaving 4 bases not matched to a gene. CDR1 and CDR2 from the germline V gene are WSHSY and SAAADI. The CDR3 is 15 residues long. The CDR3, as DNA: TGCGCCAGCAGTGGGGGTAGCGGGAGCTCCTACGAGCAGTACTTC. Translation: CASSGGSGSSYEQYF.

CDR3 in amino acids: CASRTGVEQYF. The DNA for the CDR3 is TGTGCCAGCAGGACAGGGGTCGAGCAGTACTTC. The rearrangement links TRBV6-1 to TRBJ2-7; TRBD1 agrees at 8 bases. The CDR3 runs 11 residues. The ends lost 6 bases at V and 6 bases at J; junction bases unmatched: 1. Germline-derived CDR1 and CDR2 are MNHNS and SASEGT.

This chain uses TRBV7-2 with TRBJ2-2; 9 nucleotides agree with TRBD1. Germline CDR1 is SGHTA and CDR2 is FQGNSA. The CDR3 sequence is 15 residues long. J was trimmed by 8 bases and V by 4 bases; bases with no gene match: 8. The CDR3 bases are TGTGCCAGCAGCTCCGCCGGGACAGGGCGGGGGGAGCTGTTTTTT. Protein sequence: CASSSAGTGRGELFF. Together with reference TRBV7-2 and TRBJ2-2, the CDR3 gives the full variable domain: GAGVSQSPSNKVTEKGKDVELRCDPISGHTALYWYRQSLGQGLEFLIYFQGNSAPDKSGLPSDRFSAERTGGSVSTLTIQRTQQEDSAVYLCASSSAGTGRGELFFGEGSRLTVL.

The chain combines TRBV7-2 with TRBJ1-6; TRBD1 matches 10 bases. The germline V gene encodes CDR1 SGHTA and CDR2 FQGNSA. The CDR3 spans 15 residues. Trimming cost V 5 bases and J 9 bases; bases outside gene matches: 7. Here the CDR3 DNA reads TGTGCCAGCAGCCCTACCGGGACAGGGGCTTCACCCCTCCACTTT. This sequence encodes CASSPTGTGASPLHF.

V and J are TRBV6-1 and TRBJ2-3, with 7 bases fitting TRBD1. Germline CDR1 is MNHNS and CDR2 is SASEGT. CDR3 length: 17 amino acids. V lost 4 bases, J lost 5 bases, and 15 bases stayed unmatched. The CDR3 DNA is TGTGCCAGCAGTGCCCCCTCAGGGGGAGCATTTGGAGATACGCAGTATTTT. Protein product: CASSAPSGGAFGDTQYF.

V usage is TRBV10-3 and J usage is TRBJ2-7, with 7 bases that match TRBD1. Trimming at V came to 6 bases and at J to 2 bases, leaving 7 bases not matched to a gene. The CDR3 is 14 residues long. Germline assignment: CDR1 ENHRY and CDR2 SYGVKD. The CDR3: CAISRGGGAYEQYF. In nucleotides, the CDR3 is TGTGCCATCAGCCGAGGGGGCGGCGCCTACGAGCAGTACTTC.

This chain links TRBV2 with TRBJ2-7; D unclear. Germline CDR1 SNHLY, CDR2 FYNNEI. V dropped 8 bases and J dropped 1 base, with 15 bases sitting between them. The CDR3 has 14 amino acids. The CDR3 coding sequence is TGTGCCAGCTTCCCCGAGCAGGATTCCTACGAGCAGTACTTC. It yields the protein CASFPEQDSYEQYF.

The chain couples TRBV6-5 to TRBJ1-2; D uncertain. In germline, CDR1 is MNHEY, CDR2 SVGAGI. Between the trimmed V and J ends, which lost 0 bases and 7 bases, there was a span of 12 bases. This CDR3 has 14 amino acids. In DNA, the CDR3 is TGTGCCAGCAGTTACTCGAAGCTGGTTCGTGGCTACACCTTC. Its translation: CASSYSKLVRGYTF.